Listed below are T cell receptor beta chains from one sample, sequenced in a study of T cell responses to AZD1222 COVID-19 vaccine. TCRdb keeps only in-frame clones here, not all; method: immunoSEQ multiplex PCR. The sample yields some 84,000 clones, around 88% seen once. The sample was peripheral blood, taken 28 days after the second AZD1222 dose. The receptors derive from an adult who received the AZD1222 COVID-19 vaccine. The CDR3 runs from the conserved cysteine through the conserved F or W. Each record gives: V gene, J gene, D gene, CDR3 length, clone size, CDR3 DNA, CDR3 protein. The D gene is left open where the match is weak. Rows give clone size only sometimes, using once, few, many, or a class for an expanded clone.

V gene: TRBV6-2/TRBV6-3; J gene: TRBJ1-5; D gene: TRBD1; CDR3 length: 15; clone size: once; CDR3 DNA: TGTGCCAGCAGTTCGAGGACAGGGCGCAATCAGCCCCAGCATTTT; CDR3 protein: CASSSRTGRNQPQHF
V gene: TRBV3-1/TRBV3-2; J gene: TRBJ2-4; D gene: .; CDR3 length: 15; clone size: .; CDR3 DNA: TGTGCCAGCAGCCCGCCGGGACTAGCCAAAAACATTCAGTACTTC; CDR3 protein: CASSPPGLAKNIQYF
V gene: TRBV7-2; J gene: TRBJ2-1; D gene: .; CDR3 length: 15; clone size: once; CDR3 DNA: TGTGCCAGCAGCCTACAACGAGGCGTTCACACTGAGCAGTTCTTC; CDR3 protein: CASSLQRGVHTEQFF
V gene: TRBV15; J gene: TRBJ2-3; D gene: .; CDR3 length: 15; clone size: .; CDR3 DNA: TGTGCCACACCGCCCCGGCGGGGTTGCACAGATACGCAGTATTTT; CDR3 protein: CATPPRRGCTDTQYF
V gene: TRBV3-1/TRBV3-2; J gene: TRBJ1-5; D gene: .; CDR3 length: 14; clone size: .; CDR3 DNA: TGTGCCAGCAGCCAAGCCGGGGGCGTGGGGCCCCAGCATTTT; CDR3 protein: CASSQAGGVGPQHF
V gene: TRBV7-3; J gene: TRBJ2-1; D gene: .; CDR3 length: 16; clone size: .; CDR3 DNA: TGTGCCAGCAGCTTTAATCGGGCGGGGGCCCTCAATGAGCAGTTCTTC; CDR3 protein: CASSFNRAGALNEQFF
V gene: TRBV7-2; J gene: TRBJ2-1; D gene: TRBD2; CDR3 length: 18; clone size: .; CDR3 DNA: TGTGCCAGCAGCTTAGTGTCGGGCGGACTAGCGGGGGACAATGAGCAGTTCTTC; CDR3 protein: CASSLVSGGLAGDNEQFF
V gene: TRBV6-5; J gene: TRBJ1-5; D gene: .; CDR3 length: 15; clone size: few; CDR3 DNA: TGTGCCAGCAGTTCCGGTGCTTCGGGAGATCAGCCCCAGCATTTT; CDR3 protein: CASSSGASGDQPQHF
V gene: TRBV7-2; J gene: TRBJ1-1; D gene: .; CDR3 length: 15; clone size: .; CDR3 DNA: TGTGCCAGCAGCTTAGTAGGGACGAGCAACGCTGAAGCTTTCTTT; CDR3 protein: CASSLVGTSNAEAFF
V gene: TRBV27; J gene: TRBJ2-7; D gene: TRBD2; CDR3 length: 14; clone size: .; CDR3 DNA: TGTGCCAGCAGTCCAGGACTAGCGGACTACGAGCAGTACTTC; CDR3 protein: CASSPGLADYEQYF
V gene: TRBV5-1; J gene: TRBJ2-3; D gene: .; CDR3 length: 16; clone size: .; CDR3 DNA: TGCGCCAGCAGCCGTGGCGCCCGTTCTAGCACAGATACGCAGTATTTT; CDR3 protein: CASSRGARSSTDTQYF
V gene: TRBV5-1; J gene: TRBJ1-6; D gene: TRBD1; CDR3 length: 14; clone size: .; CDR3 DNA: TGCGCCAGCAGCATCACAGGGGGGGGCTCACCCCTCCACTTT; CDR3 protein: CASSITGGGSPLHF
V gene: TRBV2; J gene: TRBJ2-7; D gene: .; CDR3 length: 15; clone size: .; CDR3 DNA: TGTGCCAGCTCCCCGGTCGTTGCAGTATCCTACGAGCAGTACTTC; CDR3 protein: CASSPVVAVSYEQYF
V gene: TRBV2; J gene: TRBJ1-1; D gene: .; CDR3 length: 13; clone size: .; CDR3 DNA: TGTGCCAGCAGTCAAGCCCCGAACACTGAAGCTTTCTTT; CDR3 protein: CASSQAPNTEAFF
V gene: TRBV6-5; J gene: TRBJ1-1; D gene: .; CDR3 length: 13; clone size: few; CDR3 DNA: TGTGCCAGCAGCCCCACAGAGAACACTGAAGCTTTCTTT; CDR3 protein: CASSPTENTEAFF
V gene: TRBV7-2; J gene: TRBJ2-7; D gene: .; CDR3 length: 11; clone size: .; CDR3 DNA: TGTGCCAGCAGCGAGAACAGAGAGCAGTACTTC; CDR3 protein: CASSENREQYF
V gene: TRBV7-6; J gene: TRBJ2-3; D gene: .; CDR3 length: 17; clone size: .; CDR3 DNA: TGTGCCAGCACCACCAATGGCGGGGGCCAAAGCACAGATACGCAGTATTTT; CDR3 protein: CASTTNGGGQSTDTQYF
V gene: TRBV3-1/TRBV3-2; J gene: TRBJ1-4; D gene: .; CDR3 length: 13; clone size: .; CDR3 DNA: TGTGCCGCCGAGGTCAGGGTAGGTGAAAAACTGTTTTTT; CDR3 protein: CAAEVRVGEKLFF
V gene: TRBV7-6; J gene: TRBJ1-5; D gene: .; CDR3 length: 15; clone size: .; CDR3 DNA: TGTGCCAGCAGCTTAGGGGGAGGTGGCAATCAGCCCCAGCATTTT; CDR3 protein: CASSLGGGGNQPQHF
V gene: TRBV7-6; J gene: TRBJ1-1; D gene: .; CDR3 length: 18; clone size: .; CDR3 DNA: TGTGCCAGCAGCGGCTTAGGGAGGGGAGGGCGGTTCGACACTGAAGCTTTCTTT; CDR3 protein: CASSGLGRGGRFDTEAFF
V gene: TRBV28; J gene: TRBJ1-2; D gene: .; CDR3 length: 13; clone size: .; CDR3 DNA: TGTGCCAGTGAACAGGACTCTAACTATGGCTACACCTTC; CDR3 protein: CASEQDSNYGYTF
V gene: TRBV6-5; J gene: TRBJ1-3; D gene: .; CDR3 length: 14; clone size: .; CDR3 DNA: TGTGCCAGCAGTTACGAGAAGGGAAGAAACACCATATATTTT; CDR3 protein: CASSYEKGRNTIYF
V gene: TRBV15; J gene: TRBJ2-5; D gene: TRBD1; CDR3 length: 16; clone size: .; CDR3 DNA: TGTGCCACCAGCACCCTAAGGACAGGGGTTCAAGAGACCCAGTACTTC; CDR3 protein: CATSTLRTGVQETQYF
V gene: TRBV5-4; J gene: TRBJ2-4; D gene: .; CDR3 length: 16; clone size: once; CDR3 DNA: TGTGCCAGCAGCTTACAATTCCAAACAACCAAAAACATTCAGTACTTC; CDR3 protein: CASSLQFQTTKNIQYF
V gene: TRBV29-1; J gene: TRBJ2-2; D gene: .; CDR3 length: 12; clone size: once; CDR3 DNA: TGCAGCGTTGAAAGTCGCACCGGGGAGCTGTTTTTT; CDR3 protein: CSVESRTGELFF
V gene: TRBV27; J gene: TRBJ2-3; D gene: TRBD1; CDR3 length: 12; clone size: .; CDR3 DNA: TGTGCCACCGGGCAGGGGGCAAATACGCAGTATTTT; CDR3 protein: CATGQGANTQYF
V gene: TRBV28; J gene: TRBJ1-5; D gene: .; CDR3 length: 16; clone size: .; CDR3 DNA: TGTGCCAGCAGTTTACCCTATTATAGTGGCAATCAGCCCCAGCATTTT; CDR3 protein: CASSLPYYSGNQPQHF
V gene: TRBV15; J gene: TRBJ2-1; D gene: TRBD1; CDR3 length: 14; clone size: .; CDR3 DNA: TGTGCCACCCAGCACTTTGGACAGGGCTATGAGCAGTTCTTC; CDR3 protein: CATQHFGQGYEQFF
V gene: TRBV7-3; J gene: TRBJ2-3; D gene: .; CDR3 length: 13; clone size: .; CDR3 DNA: TGTGCCAGCAGCCCCGCCCCCTGGGATACGCAGTATTTT; CDR3 protein: CASSPAPWDTQYF
V gene: TRBV4-1; J gene: TRBJ2-3; D gene: TRBD2; CDR3 length: 21; clone size: .; CDR3 DNA: TGCGCCAGCAGCCAAGATGTTCCCCGGGGAAGTGCGGGGGGCAGCACAGATACGCAGTATTTT; CDR3 protein: CASSQDVPRGSAGGSTDTQYF
V gene: TRBV29-1; J gene: TRBJ1-4; D gene: .; CDR3 length: 14; clone size: .; CDR3 DNA: TGCAGCGTTGTCCCCGGGACGGGGAATGAAAAACTGTTTTTT; CDR3 protein: CSVVPGTGNEKLFF
V gene: TRBV25-1; J gene: TRBJ2-3; D gene: .; CDR3 length: 13; clone size: .; CDR3 DNA: TGTGCCAGCAGTAAAAGCCTCACAGATACGCAGTATTTT; CDR3 protein: CASSKSLTDTQYF
V gene: TRBV4-2; J gene: TRBJ1-3; D gene: .; CDR3 length: 14; clone size: once; CDR3 DNA: TGTGCCAGCAGCCGCCTGGGCCCAGAAAACACCATATATTTT; CDR3 protein: CASSRLGPENTIYF
V gene: TRBV7-6; J gene: TRBJ2-7; D gene: TRBD1; CDR3 length: 14; clone size: .; CDR3 DNA: TGTGCCAGCAGCTGGACAGGGGACTCCTACGAGCAGTACTTC; CDR3 protein: CASSWTGDSYEQYF
V gene: TRBV28; J gene: TRBJ1-6; D gene: .; CDR3 length: 14; clone size: once; CDR3 DNA: TGTGCCAGCAGCATAACAAAAGAGGGTTCACCCCTCCACTTT; CDR3 protein: CASSITKEGSPLHF
V gene: TRBV3-1/TRBV3-2; J gene: TRBJ1-2; D gene: TRBD1; CDR3 length: 18; clone size: .; CDR3 DNA: TGTGCCAGCAGCCCTCGACGGGGACAGGGGATTTTTGGCTATGGCTACACCTTC; CDR3 protein: CASSPRRGQGIFGYGYTF
V gene: TRBV15; J gene: TRBJ1-1; D gene: .; CDR3 length: 14; clone size: .; CDR3 DNA: TGTGCCACCAGCAGAGTCTTAAGCAACACTGAAGCTTTCTTT; CDR3 protein: CATSRVLSNTEAFF
V gene: TRBV11-2; J gene: TRBJ1-2; D gene: .; CDR3 length: 14; clone size: .; CDR3 DNA: TGTGCCAGCAGTATATTCGGGGGGCAATATGGCTACACCTTC; CDR3 protein: CASSIFGGQYGYTF
V gene: TRBV5-5; J gene: TRBJ2-1; D gene: TRBD2; CDR3 length: 14; clone size: .; CDR3 DNA: TGTGCCAGCAGCGGGACTAGCAGGTACAATGAGCAGTTCTTC; CDR3 protein: CASSGTSRYNEQFF
V gene: TRBV19; J gene: TRBJ2-3; D gene: TRBD1; CDR3 length: 16; clone size: .; CDR3 DNA: TGTGCCAGTAGTGGGGGACAGGGACAAAGCACAGATACGCAGTATTTT; CDR3 protein: CASSGGQGQSTDTQYF
V gene: TRBV29-1; J gene: TRBJ2-1; D gene: TRBD2; CDR3 length: 14; clone size: .; CDR3 DNA: TGCAGCGTATCGGGGGGGGCCACTTACAATGAGCAGTTCTTC; CDR3 protein: CSVSGGATYNEQFF
V gene: TRBV6-5; J gene: TRBJ2-7; D gene: .; CDR3 length: 15; clone size: .; CDR3 DNA: TGTGCCAGCAGTTACTCGACAGCCTTCTCCTACGAGCAGTACTTC; CDR3 protein: CASSYSTAFSYEQYF
V gene: TRBV18; J gene: TRBJ2-7; D gene: TRBD2; CDR3 length: 15; clone size: once; CDR3 DNA: TGTGCCAGCTCCCAGGGGGAAGCGGGGGGCTACGAGCAGTACTTC; CDR3 protein: CASSQGEAGGYEQYF
V gene: TRBV5-4; J gene: TRBJ2-1; D gene: TRBD1; CDR3 length: 16; clone size: .; CDR3 DNA: TGTGCCAGCAGCTTGGCCCGGGACAGGGGAGGCAATGAGCAGTTCTTC; CDR3 protein: CASSLARDRGGNEQFF
V gene: TRBV3-1/TRBV3-2; J gene: TRBJ1-5; D gene: .; CDR3 length: 13; clone size: .; CDR3 DNA: TGTGCCAGCAGCCATGAGGTCAATCAGCCCCAGCATTTT; CDR3 protein: CASSHEVNQPQHF
V gene: TRBV12-3/TRBV12-4; J gene: TRBJ1-2; D gene: TRBD1; CDR3 length: 12; clone size: few; CDR3 DNA: TGTGCCAGCAGTTTACGGGACAGGGAGCACACCTTC; CDR3 protein: CASSLRDREHTF
V gene: TRBV7-6; J gene: TRBJ1-4; D gene: TRBD1; CDR3 length: 18; clone size: once; CDR3 DNA: TGTGCCAGCAGTTCCCTGAGGGTGGAGGACAGGGGAAATGAAAAACTGTTTTTT; CDR3 protein: CASSSLRVEDRGNEKLFF